This T cell receptor beta chain was retrieved from a study of blood T cell repertoires in COVID-19. Profiled with immunoSEQ multiplex PCR; TCRdb holds only in-frame clones, not every one. The data show some 250,000 clones, roughly nine tenths seen once. Trimming stripped 8 bases from V and 7 bases from J, with 12 bases between. CDR1 and CDR2 from the germline V gene are MNHEY and SVGAGI. The CDR3 is made up of 13 amino acids. The chain joins TRBV6-5 to TRBJ1-6; D unresolved. Sequencing input: PBMCs or T cells enriched from blood (not recorded which). The sequence derives from a human donor in a cohort exposed to, infected with or recovered from COVID-19 (not recorded which). The donor label of this sample is uncertain. The CDR3 here is CASLQTGNSPLHF. CDR3 nucleotides: TGTGCCAGCTTACAGACGGGGAATTCACCCCTCCACTTT.